This is a list of T cell receptor beta chains from one sample in a study of CDR3 diversity in severe acne. TCRdb re-analysed the PCR reads in MiXCR, keeping a single row per CDR3 protein. The sample lists over 85,000 distinct CDR3 sequences, 51% seen once, with around 12% in the top ten. Sequencing was carried out using blood. These receptors came from a male donor with acne. Each CDR3 is given with its conserved first and last residue. Each record gives: J gene, V gene, clone size, D gene, CDR3 DNA, CDR3 protein. The D gene is left open where the match is weak. Clone size is given for some rows only: seen once, a few or many times, or a class if the clone is expanded.

>TRBJ2-5|TRBV19|few|-
TGTGCCAGTAGTTACGGACAGGGAGGGAGAGAGACCCAGTACTTC
CASSYGQGGRETQYF
>TRBJ2-7|TRBV9|-|TRBD1
TGTGCCAGCAGCGCTTCCGGGACAGGGGGAGAACGGTACTTC
CASSASGTGGERYF
>TRBJ2-7|TRBV5-1|many|TRBD2
TGCGCCAGCAGCCCGGGGACTAGCGGGAGGCTCGAGCAGTACTTC
CASSPGTSGRLEQYF
>TRBJ2-1|TRBV5-1|-|TRBD1
TGCGCCAGCAGCTTGGCCGGGACAGGGGAAGACAATGAGCAGTTCTTC
CASSLAGTGEDNEQFF
>TRBJ1-1|TRBV20-1|medium-sized|-
TGCAGTGCTAGAGCCCCTTTCCGCAGGCAGAACACTGAAGCTTTCTTT
CSARAPFRRQNTEAFF
>TRBJ2-3|TRBV5-6|medium-sized|TRBD2
TGTGCCGGAGGACTAGCGGGAGATACGCAGTATTTT
CAGGLAGDTQYF
>TRBJ2-7|TRBV6-1|-|-
TGTGCCAGCAGTGCGCCTCGTTTCGAGCAGTACTTC
CASSAPRFEQYF
>TRBJ2-3|TRBV7-8|-|TRBD1
TGTGCCAGCAGATCCCGGACAGGGGGCTTTACAGATACGCAGTATTTT
CASRSRTGGFTDTQYF
>TRBJ2-1|TRBV12-3/TRBV12-4|many|-
TGTGCCAGCAGTTTAAACAGGTGGAATGAGCAGTTCTTC
CASSLNRWNEQFF
>TRBJ1-1|TRBV7-9|many|TRBD1
TGTGCCAGCAGCCTCTACAGGGGGAGCACTGAAGCTTTCTTT
CASSLYRGSTEAFF
>TRBJ2-5|TRBV5-8|many|-
TGTGCCAGCAGCTTCGGGGAGGTGATTGGGGAGACCCAGTACTTC
CASSFGEVIGETQYF
>TRBJ1-1|TRBV7-9|many|-
TGTGCCAGCAGCCCCCCTTACACTGAAGCTTTCTTT
CASSPPYTEAFF
>TRBJ1-5|TRBV24-1|once|-
TGTGCCACCAGTAAATCAGCCCCAGTAAATCAGCCCCAGCATTTT
CATSKSAPVNQPQHF
>TRBJ2-1|TRBV7-3|-|TRBD2
TGTGCCAGCAGCTTAGTGACTAGCGGGAGCCTCAATGAGCAGTTCTTC
CASSLVTSGSLNEQFF
>TRBJ2-1|TRBV27|-|-
TGTGCCAGCCACGTAGGAACATGGGGGCGACGGAACACAAATGAGCAGTTCTTC
CASHVGTWGRRNTNEQFF
>TRBJ1-5|TRBV7-2|-|-
TGTGCCAGCAGCTTCGGGGGGGCGAGCAATCAGCCCCAGCATTTT
CASSFGGASNQPQHF
>TRBJ1-6|TRBV5-1|many|-
TGCGCCAGCAGCTTAGGGGTGGGTTCACCCCTCCACTTT
CASSLGVGSPLHF